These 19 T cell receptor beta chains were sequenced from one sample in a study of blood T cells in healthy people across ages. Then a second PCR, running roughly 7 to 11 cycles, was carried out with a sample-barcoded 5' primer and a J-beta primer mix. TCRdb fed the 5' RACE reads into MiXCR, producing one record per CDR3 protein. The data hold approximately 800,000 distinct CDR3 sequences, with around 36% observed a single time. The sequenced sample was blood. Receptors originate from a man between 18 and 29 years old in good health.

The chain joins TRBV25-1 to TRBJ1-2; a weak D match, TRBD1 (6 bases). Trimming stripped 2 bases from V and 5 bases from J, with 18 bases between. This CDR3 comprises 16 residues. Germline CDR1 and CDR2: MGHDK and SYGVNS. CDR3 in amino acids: CASSETVDSLRYGYTF. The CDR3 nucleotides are TGTGCCAGCAGTGAAACCGTGGACAGTTTGAGGTATGGCTACACCTTC.

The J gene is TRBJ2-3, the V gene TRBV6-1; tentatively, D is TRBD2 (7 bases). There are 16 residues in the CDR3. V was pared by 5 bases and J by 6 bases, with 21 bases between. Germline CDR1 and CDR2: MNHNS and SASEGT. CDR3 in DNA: TGTGCCAGCAGTTCTGGGGGGGGGCTTGGGGTGGATACGCAGTATTTT. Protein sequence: CASSSGGGLGVDTQYF.

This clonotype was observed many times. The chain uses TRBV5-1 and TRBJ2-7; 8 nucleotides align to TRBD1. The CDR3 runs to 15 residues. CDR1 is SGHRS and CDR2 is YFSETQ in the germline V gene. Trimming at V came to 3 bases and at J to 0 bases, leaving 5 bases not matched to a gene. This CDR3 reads CASSSDRGISYEQYF. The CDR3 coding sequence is TGCGCCAGCAGCTCCGACAGGGGAATCTCCTACGAGCAGTACTTC.

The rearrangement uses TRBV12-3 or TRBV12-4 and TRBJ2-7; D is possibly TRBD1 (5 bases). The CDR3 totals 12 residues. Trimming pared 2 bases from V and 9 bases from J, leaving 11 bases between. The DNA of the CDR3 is TGTGCCAGCAGTTTATCAGGGTTCGCGCAGTACTTC. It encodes CASSLSGFAQYF.

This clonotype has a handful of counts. The CDR3 nucleotides are TGTGCCAGCTTTGGGGGGCTGAACACTGAAGCTTTCTTT. The encoded protein is CASFGGLNTEAFF. This sequence joins TRBV2 and TRBJ1-1; D perhaps matches TRBD1 (6 bases). The CDR3 spans 13 residues. Germline V lookup: CDR1 SNHLY, CDR2 FYNNEI. V lost 8 bases and J lost 0, with 10 bases in between. The variable domain in full, completed from reference TRBV2 and TRBJ1-1, reads EPEVTQTPSHQVTQMGQEVILRCVPISNHLYFYWYRQILGQKVEFLVSFYNNEISEKSEIFDDQFSVERPDGSNFTLKIRSTKLEDSAMYFCASFGGLNTEAFFGQGTRLTVV.

The CDR3 bases are TGCAGTGTCCTCCCGGAGGCTAACCAAGAGACCCAGTACTTC. It yields the protein CSVLPEANQETQYF. V gene TRBV20-1 combines with J gene TRBJ2-5; D might be TRBD2 (5 bases). Germline loops: CDR1 DFQATT, CDR2 SNEGSKA (reference sequence). V was cut by 7 bases and J by 0 bases, with 15 bases left in between. The CDR3 is 14 residues long.

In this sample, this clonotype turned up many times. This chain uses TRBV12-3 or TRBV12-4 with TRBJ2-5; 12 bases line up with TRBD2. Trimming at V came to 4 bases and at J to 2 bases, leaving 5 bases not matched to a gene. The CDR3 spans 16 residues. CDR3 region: CASSSIGTSGQETQYF. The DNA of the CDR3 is TGTGCCAGCAGTTCTATCGGGACTAGCGGGCAAGAGACCCAGTACTTC.

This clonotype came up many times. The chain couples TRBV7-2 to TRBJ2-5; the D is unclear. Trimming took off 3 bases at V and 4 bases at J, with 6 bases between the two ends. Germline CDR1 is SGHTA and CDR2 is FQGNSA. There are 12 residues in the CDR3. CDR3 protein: CASSFYVETQYF. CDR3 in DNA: TGTGCCAGCAGCTTTTACGTAGAGACCCAGTACTTC.

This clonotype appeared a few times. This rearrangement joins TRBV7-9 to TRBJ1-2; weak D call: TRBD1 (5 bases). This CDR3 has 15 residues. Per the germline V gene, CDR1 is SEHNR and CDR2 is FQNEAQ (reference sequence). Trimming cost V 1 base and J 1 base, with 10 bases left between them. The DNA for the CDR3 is TGTGCCAGCAGCTTAGGGGAGACAGTTAACTATGGCTACACCTTC. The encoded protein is CASSLGETVNYGYTF.

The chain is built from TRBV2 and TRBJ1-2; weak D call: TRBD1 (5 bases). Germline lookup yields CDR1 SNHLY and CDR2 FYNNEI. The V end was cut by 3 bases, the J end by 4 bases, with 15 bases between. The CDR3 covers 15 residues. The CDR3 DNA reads TGTGCCAGCAGTGACCCTAGTAGGGGAGGCTATGGCTACACCTTC. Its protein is CASSDPSRGGYGYTF.

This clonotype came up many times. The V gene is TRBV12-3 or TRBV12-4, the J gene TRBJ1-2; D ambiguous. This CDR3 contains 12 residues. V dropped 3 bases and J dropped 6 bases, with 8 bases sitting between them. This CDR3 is CASSFSGDGYTF. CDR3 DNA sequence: TGTGCCAGCAGTTTCTCCGGGGATGGCTACACCTTC.

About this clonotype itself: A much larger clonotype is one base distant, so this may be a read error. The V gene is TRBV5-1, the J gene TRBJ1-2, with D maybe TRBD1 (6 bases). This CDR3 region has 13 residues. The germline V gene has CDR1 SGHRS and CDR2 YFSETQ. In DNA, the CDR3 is TGCACCAGCAGGAACAGGGCGAACTATGGCTACACCTTC. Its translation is CTSRNRANYGYTF.

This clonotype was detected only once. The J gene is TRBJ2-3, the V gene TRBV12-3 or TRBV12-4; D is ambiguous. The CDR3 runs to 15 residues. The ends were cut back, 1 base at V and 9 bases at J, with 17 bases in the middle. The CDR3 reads CASSLVGFGRTTQYF. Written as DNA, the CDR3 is TGTGCCAGCAGTTTAGTAGGGTTCGGGCGGACGACGCAGTATTTT.

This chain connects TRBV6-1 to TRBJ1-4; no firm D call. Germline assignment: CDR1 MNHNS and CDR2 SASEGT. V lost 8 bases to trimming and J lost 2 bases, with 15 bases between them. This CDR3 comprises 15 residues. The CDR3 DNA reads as TGTGCCAGCGGCAAGCGACGGGATACTAATGAAAAACTGTTTTTT. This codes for CASGKRRDTNEKLFF.

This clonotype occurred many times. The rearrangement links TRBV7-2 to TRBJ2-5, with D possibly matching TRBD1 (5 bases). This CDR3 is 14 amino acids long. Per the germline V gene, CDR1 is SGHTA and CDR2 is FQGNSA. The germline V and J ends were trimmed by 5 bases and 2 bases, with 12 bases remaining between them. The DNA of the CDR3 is TGTGCCAGCAGCGCAGGGCCAGTGCAAGAGACCCAGTACTTC. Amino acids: CASSAGPVQETQYF.

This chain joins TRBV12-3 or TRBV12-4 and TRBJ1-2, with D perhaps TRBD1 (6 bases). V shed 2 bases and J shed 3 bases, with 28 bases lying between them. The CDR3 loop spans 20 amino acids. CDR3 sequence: CASSLSQKAGGGTADYGYTF. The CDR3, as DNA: TGTGCCAGCAGTTTATCGCAAAAGGCGGGGGGCGGGACCGCTGACTATGGCTACACCTTC.

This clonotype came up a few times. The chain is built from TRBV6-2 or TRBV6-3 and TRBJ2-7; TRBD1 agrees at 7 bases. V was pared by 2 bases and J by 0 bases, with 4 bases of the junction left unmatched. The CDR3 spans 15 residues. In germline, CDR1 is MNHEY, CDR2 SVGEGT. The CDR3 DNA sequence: TGTGCCAGCAGTTACCGACAGGGTTCCTCCTACGAGCAGTACTTC. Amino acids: CASSYRQGSSYEQYF.

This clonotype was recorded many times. CDR3 in DNA: TGCGCCAGCAGCCGTGATGGGACAGGGGAGGCGAATGAGCAGTACTTC. Encoded protein: CASSRDGTGEANEQYF. V usage is TRBV4-3 and J usage is TRBJ2-7; 10 bases align to TRBD1. Germline V gene lookup returns CDR1 LGHNA and CDR2 YSLEER. The CDR3 is 16 residues long. The V segment lost 4 bases and the J segment 7 bases; nucleotides outside the gene matches: 13.

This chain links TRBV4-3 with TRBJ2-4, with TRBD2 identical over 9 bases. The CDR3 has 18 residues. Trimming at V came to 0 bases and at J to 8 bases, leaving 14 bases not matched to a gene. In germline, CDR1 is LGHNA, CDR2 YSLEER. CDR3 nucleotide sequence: TGCGCCAGCAGCCAAGAAGCTAGCGGGGACTTCACCGGGGACATTCAGTACTTC. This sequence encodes CASSQEASGDFTGDIQYF.